What follows are 16 T cell receptor beta chains derived from one specimen sequenced in a study of blood T cell dynamics during melanoma immunotherapy. The time point denotes: pre-treatment baseline. Generated by immunoSEQ multiplex PCR, the TCRdb table keeps only in-frame clones and is missing some. The table shows about 480 clones, with 65% to 90% occurring only once. The starting material was cell-free DNA from blood, obtained from a patient treated with checkpoint blockade. The receptors here all came from a human donor with melanoma.

V and J are TRBV28 and TRBJ1-3, with 9 nucleotides matching TRBD1. The CDR3 totals 16 residues. V was clipped by 1 base and J by 5 bases; unmatched bases: 6. Germline V gene data show CDR1 as MDHEN and CDR2 as SYDVKM. The CDR3 loop is CASSLSGTGTRNTIYF. DNA for the CDR3: TGTGCCAGCAGTTTATCCGGGACAGGGACGAGAAACACCATATATTTT.

The V and J genes are TRBV27 and TRBJ1-2, with D tentatively TRBD1 (5 bases). The CDR3 is 13 residues long. The V gene's germline CDR1 is MNHEY and CDR2 SMNVEV (reference sequence). Between the trimmed V and J ends, which lost 5 bases and 5 bases, there was a span of 12 bases. CDR3 loop: CASSLSPGYGYTF. The CDR3 DNA sequence: TGTGCCAGCAGTCTCAGTCCAGGGTATGGCTACACCTTC.

The chain combines TRBV5-4 with TRBJ2-1; D gene ambiguous. CDR3 length: 14 residues. V was shortened by 0 bases and J by 6 bases, with 10 bases between the two germline ends. CDR1 is SGHNT, CDR2 YYREEE, per germline (reference sequence). CDR3 loop: CASSLVSSGNEQFF. In DNA form, the CDR3 reads TGTGCCAGCAGCTTGGTTTCTTCGGGCAATGAGCAGTTCTTC. Filled out from reference TRBV5-4 and TRBJ2-1, the complete variable domain reads ETGVTQSPTHLIKTRGQQVTLRCSSQSGHNTVSWYQQALGQGPQFIFQYYREEENGRGNFPPRFSGLQFPNYSSELNVNALELDDSALYLCASSLVSSGNEQFFGPGTRLTVL.

V usage is TRBV6-1 and J usage is TRBJ1-2; 7 positions agree with TRBD1. After removal of 0 bases from V and 1 base from J, the junction contained 8 bases not matched to a gene. This CDR3 is built from 17 residues. Germline CDR1 reads MNHNS; CDR2 reads SASEGT. The CDR3 spells CASSEAWIQGFNYGYTF. In nucleotides, the CDR3 is TGTGCCAGCAGTGAAGCCTGGATACAGGGGTTTAACTATGGCTACACCTTC.

CDR3 in DNA: TGTGCCAGCAGCCCTAGAAGGAGGGGGTTGTCCCCGATAAAGGAGCAGTACTTC. It encodes CASSPRRRGLSPIKEQYF. V is TRBV7-8 and J is TRBJ2-5, with D tentatively TRBD1 or TRBD2 (6 bases each). This CDR3 is 18 amino acids long. The V gene lost 5 bases and the J gene lost 11 bases, with 33 bases spanning the gap. Germline V CDR1 and CDR2: SGHVS, FQNEAQ.

CDR3 DNA: TGTGCCAGCAGTCCCGGGACAGACCAAGAGACCCAGTACTTC. Residues: CASSPGTDQETQYF. The chain links TRBV6-5 to TRBJ2-5, with 7 bases aligning to TRBD1. Trimming took 5 bases from V and 0 from J; bases not matched to a gene: 3. From germline, CDR1 is MNHEY and CDR2 SVGAGI. The CDR3 covers 14 residues.

This chain joins TRBV6-5 and TRBJ1-3; unclear D gene. Germline CDR1 MNHEY, CDR2 SVGAGI. There are 15 residues in the CDR3. Deletions cut 9 bases from V and 0 bases from J, with 15 bases between. The CDR3 nucleotides read TGTGCCAGTGGCCCTCGGCAGTACTCTGGAAACACCATATATTTT. The encoded protein is CASGPRQYSGNTIYF.

This clone has a single count. J is TRBJ2-5 and V is TRBV7-7; possibly TRBD1 for D (6 bases). Germline V gives CDR1 SSHAT, CDR2 FNYEAQ (reference sequence). Trimming removed 1 base at V and 4 bases at J, with 10 bases between. The CDR3 consists of 14 residues. CDR3 nucleotides: TGTGCCAGCAGCTTAGACAGGGCAGGAGAGACCCAGTACTTC. Translated, it gives CASSLDRAGETQYF.

V is TRBV5-4 and J is TRBJ2-7; D might be TRBD2 (5 bases). CDR1 is SGHNT, CDR2 YYREEE, per germline (reference sequence). This CDR3 is 13 amino acids long. Trimming took off 5 bases at V and 2 bases at J, with 11 bases between the two ends. The CDR3 loop reads CASRRGPTYEQYF. Written as DNA, the CDR3 is TGTGCCAGCAGGCGAGGGCCGACCTACGAGCAGTACTTC.

CDR3 loop: CATSRGAGSTDTQYF. The CDR3, as DNA: TGTGCCACCAGCAGAGGAGCGGGGAGCACAGATACGCAGTATTTT. The genes are TRBV15 and TRBJ2-3; 7 nucleotides line up with TRBD2. V trimming: 1 base; J trimming: 0 bases; junction bases outside the gene matches: 1. The CDR3 totals 15 residues. Per germline, CDR1 LNHNV and CDR2 YYDKDF (reference sequence). Drawing the rest from reference TRBV15 and TRBJ2-3, the complete variable domain is DAMVIQNPRYQVTQFGKPVTLSCSQTLNHNVMYWYQQKSSQAPKLLFHYYDKDFNNEADTPDNFQSRRPNTSFCFLDIRSPGLGDTAMYLCATSRGAGSTDTQYFGPGTRLTVL.

V gene TRBV11-2 combines with J gene TRBJ2-5; a possible D gene is TRBD2 (6 bases). Germline lookup yields CDR1 SGHAT and CDR2 FQNNGV. Trimming pared 3 bases from V and 5 bases from J, leaving 16 bases between. This CDR3 spans 15 amino acids. The CDR3 reads CASSFGTPEEETQYF. The CDR3 DNA reads as TGTGCCAGCAGCTTCGGGACTCCGGAGGAGGAGACCCAGTACTTC.

This chain connects TRBV6-5 to TRBJ1-1; D not certain. V was cut by 5 bases and J by 0 bases, with 4 bases left in between. CDR3 size: 12 residues. CDR1 and CDR2 from the germline V gene are MNHEY and SVGAGI. The CDR3 spells CASSTMNTEAFF. Written as DNA, the CDR3 is TGTGCCAGCAGTACCATGAACACTGAAGCTTTCTTT.

The table lists this clone with a count of one. This CDR3 is CAWIRGALNTGELFF. The CDR3 DNA is TGTGCCTGGATTAGGGGGGCCCTTAACACCGGGGAGCTGTTTTTT. The V call is TRBV30, the J call TRBJ2-2; D assignment may be TRBD1 or TRBD2 (6 bases each). The V gene lost 4 bases and the J gene lost 2 bases, with 14 bases spanning the gap. The CDR3 length is 15 residues. Germline assignment: CDR1 GTSNPN and CDR2 SVGIG (reference sequence).

This clone was observed a single time. The V call is TRBV7-8, the J call TRBJ1-3; the match to TRBD1 covers 8 bases. Germline trimming cut 3 bases from V and 4 bases from J; bases unmatched to any gene: 8. The V gene's germline CDR1 is SGHVS and CDR2 FQNEAQ. CDR3 length equals 16 residues. The CDR3 region has the DNA TGTGCCAGCAGCTTGTACGGGACAGGAGGAGGAAACACCATATATTTT. The encoded protein is CASSLYGTGGGNTIYF. The full variable domain, with the rest looked up from reference TRBV7-8 and TRBJ1-3, is GAGVSQSPRYKVAKRGQDVALRCDPISGHVSLFWYQQALGQGPEFLTYFQNEAQLDKSGLPSDRFFAERPEGSVSTLKIQRTQQEDSAVYLCASSLYGTGGGNTIYFGEGSWLTVV.

The rearrangement links TRBV9 to TRBJ1-2; 10 bases agree with TRBD1. The V gene end was trimmed by 0 bases and the J gene end by 5 bases; junction bases not matched to a gene: 4. CDR1 is SGDLS and CDR2 is YYNGEE in the germline V gene. This CDR3 has 15 amino acids. The CDR3, as DNA: TGTGCCAGCAGCGTAGGAGGACAGGGGGTGTATGGCTACACCTTC. Its protein product is CASSVGGQGVYGYTF. Drawing the rest from reference TRBV9 and TRBJ1-2, the complete variable domain is DSGVTQTPKHLITATGQRVTLRCSPRSGDLSVYWYQQSLDQGLQFLIQYYNGEERAKGNILERFSAQQFPDLHSELNLSSLELGDSALYFCASSVGGQGVYGYTFGSGTRLTVV.

This clone has just a few counts. This chain links TRBV5-1 with TRBJ1-2, with D perhaps TRBD1 (5 bases). The germline V gene has CDR1 SGHRS and CDR2 YFSETQ. This CDR3 has 12 amino acids. Trimming took off 4 bases at V and 7 bases at J, with 11 bases between the two ends. The CDR3 DNA reads TGCGCCAGCAGCCCCCAGGGAGGTGGCTACACCTTC. Amino acids: CASSPQGGGYTF.